The present entry profiles one T cell receptor beta chain with its context. This sample was included in a study of chemoradiotherapy in HPV16-positive cancers. The wider study: Candidate HPV-specific clones and shared TCR motifs came from a couple of HPV16-positive patients.

Per the germline V gene, CDR1 is SGDLS and CDR2 is YYNGEE. With 3 bases removed from V and 10 bases from J, the gap between germline ends came to 14 bases. The length of the CDR3 is 12 residues. Measured with immunoSEQ multiplex PCR; TCRdb has only the in-frame clones, and not every one. The sample holds over 9,000 clones, 80% to 85% seen once. V gene TRBV9 combines with J gene TRBJ2-7; D tentatively fits TRBD1 or TRBD2 (5 bases each). The sequences come from blood, collected from a patient who underwent chemoradiotherapy. The TCR comes from a human donor with HPV-associated anogenital cancer. DNA for the CDR3: TGTGCCAGCAGCGACACCCCGGGACGACAGTACTTC. Its protein is CASSDTPGRQYF.